This is a list of T cell receptor beta chains from one sample in a study of cytomegalovirus exposure and HLA in healthy donors. TCRdb keeps only in-frame clones here, not all; method: immunoSEQ multiplex PCR. The sample comprises approximately 190,000 clones, around 86% of which are singletons, and less than 7% rests with the top ten. What was sequenced was PBMCs. The receptor source for this set is a middle-aged man in good health and CMV-seropositive. The CDR3 runs from the conserved cysteine through the conserved F or W. A D gene is named only where the DNA matches it firmly. The listing skips clone size in some rows; elsewhere it reads once, few, many or a size class.

d_gene,abundance,len,v_gene,j_gene,CDR3aa,CDR3nt
NA,few,12,TRBV6-6,TRBJ2-3,CASTGGTDTQYF,TGTGCCAGCACAGGGGGCACAGATACGCAGTATTTT
TRBD1,once,16,TRBV5-4,TRBJ1-5,CASSLEGQGDHQPQHF,TGTGCCAGCAGCTTGGAGGGACAGGGGGACCATCAGCCCCAGCATTTT
NA,NA,15,TRBV6-5,TRBJ2-5,CASSYSVWSGETQYF,TGTGCCAGCAGTTACTCGGTGTGGTCGGGGGAGACCCAGTACTTC
TRBD1,NA,15,TRBV6-5,TRBJ2-7,CASSAQGAQYVEQYF,TGTGCCAGCAGTGCACAGGGGGCTCAATATGTCGAGCAGTACTTC
TRBD1,NA,17,TRBV27,TRBJ2-1,CASALGQTLLGYNEQFF,TGTGCCAGCGCCTTGGGACAGACCCTTTTAGGCTACAATGAGCAGTTCTTC
TRBD2,few,17,TRBV6-4,TRBJ2-2,CASSAASGGAGTGELFF,TGTGCCAGCAGTGCCGCCAGCGGGGGGGCGGGCACCGGGGAGCTGTTTTTT
TRBD1,NA,15,TRBV4-3,TRBJ2-7,CASSQDYGTGDEQYF,TGCGCCAGCAGCCAAGATTACGGGACAGGGGACGAGCAGTACTTC
TRBD1,NA,12,TRBV6-5,TRBJ2-7,CASSRTGVEQYF,TGTGCCAGCAGTCGTACAGGGGTTGAGCAGTACTTC
TRBD1,NA,13,TRBV7-2,TRBJ1-3,CASSTTGGNTIYF,TGTGCCAGCAGCACGACAGGGGGAAACACCATATATTTT
NA,NA,16,TRBV7-8,TRBJ1-4,CASSLPGWQSSEKLFF,TGTGCCAGCAGCTTACCCGGGTGGCAGAGCAGTGAAAAACTGTTTTTT
NA,NA,17,TRBV18,TRBJ1-1,CASSVRGAHYEDTEAFF,TGTGCCAGCTCTGTCCGAGGTGCCCACTACGAGGACACTGAAGCTTTCTTT
NA,NA,15,TRBV7-2,TRBJ2-3,CASSLGGWGADTQYF,TGTGCCAGCAGCTTAGGAGGTTGGGGCGCAGATACGCAGTATTTT
NA,few,15,TRBV6-1,TRBJ1-1,CASSVLSSGSTEAFF,TGTGCCAGCAGTGTGTTGTCATCGGGGTCCACTGAAGCTTTCTTT
TRBD2,NA,16,TRBV6-6,TRBJ2-3,CASSWTTRGGRDTQYF,TGTGCCAGCAGTTGGACGACGCGGGGGGGCCGGGATACGCAGTATTTT
NA,NA,14,TRBV5-1,TRBJ2-7,CASSLTGSSYEQYF,TGCGCCAGCAGCTTGACAGGGAGCTCCTACGAGCAGTACTTC
TRBD2,NA,16,TRBV30,TRBJ2-3,CAWTQAAGGRTDTQYF,TGTGCCTGGACCCAGGCAGCGGGGGGACGCACAGATACGCAGTATTTT
NA,NA,13,TRBV28,TRBJ2-7,CALGDTSSYEQYF,TGTGCGTTGGGAGATACTAGCTCCTACGAGCAGTACTTC
TRBD1,NA,13,TRBV30,TRBJ1-2,CAWRLQDRVGYTF,TGTGCCTGGAGATTACAAGACAGGGTAGGCTACACCTTC
NA,NA,17,TRBV7-3,TRBJ2-2,CASSLIPDRSNTGELFF,TGTGCCAGCAGCTTAATTCCAGACAGATCGAACACCGGGGAGCTGTTTTTT
NA,NA,15,TRBV4-3,TRBJ2-7,CASSQDRDTSYEQYF,TGCGCCAGCAGCCAAGACCGGGACACTTCCTACGAGCAGTACTTC
NA,NA,14,TRBV7-2,TRBJ2-7,CASSFRTASYEQYF,TGTGCCAGCAGCTTTAGGACAGCCTCCTACGAGCAGTACTTC
NA,NA,15,TRBV5-4,TRBJ1-3,CASSLPTGPGNTIYF,TGTGCCAGCAGCTTGCCGACAGGACCTGGAAACACCATATATTTT
TRBD1,few,19,TRBV23-1,TRBJ2-7,CASSHSREERTGLWHEQYF,TGCGCCAGCAGTCACTCGAGGGAGGAGAGGACAGGGTTGTGGCACGAGCAGTACTTC
NA,NA,15,TRBV15,TRBJ1-2,CATSLIQGVNYGYTF,TGTGCCACCAGCCTTATACAGGGAGTTAACTATGGCTACACCTTC
NA,NA,14,TRBV5-1,TRBJ1-4,CASSDQGYGEKLFF,TGCGCCAGCAGCGATCAGGGGTATGGTGAAAAACTGTTTTTT
TRBD1,NA,15,TRBV9,TRBJ2-1,CASSVVGQNYNEQFF,TGTGCCAGCAGCGTAGTGGGACAGAACTACAATGAGCAGTTCTTC
NA,NA,15,TRBV4-3,TRBJ2-7,CASSQDMGISYEQYF,TGCGCCAGCAGCCAAGATATGGGCATCTCCTACGAGCAGTACTTC
NA,NA,13,TRBV29-1,TRBJ2-2,CSVGANVAGELFF,TGCAGCGTTGGGGCAAACGTTGCCGGGGAGCTGTTTTTT